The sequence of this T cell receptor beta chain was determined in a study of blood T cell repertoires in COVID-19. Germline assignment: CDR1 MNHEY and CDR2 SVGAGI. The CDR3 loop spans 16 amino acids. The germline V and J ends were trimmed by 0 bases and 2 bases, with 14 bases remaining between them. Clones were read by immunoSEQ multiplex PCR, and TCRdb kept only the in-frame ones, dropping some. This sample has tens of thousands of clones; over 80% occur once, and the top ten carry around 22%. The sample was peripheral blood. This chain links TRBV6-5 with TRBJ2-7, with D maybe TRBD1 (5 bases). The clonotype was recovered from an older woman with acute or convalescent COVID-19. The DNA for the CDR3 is TGTGCCAGCAGTTACTCAACTCCCGACAGTCCCTACGAGCAGTACTTC. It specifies CASSYSTPDSPYEQYF.